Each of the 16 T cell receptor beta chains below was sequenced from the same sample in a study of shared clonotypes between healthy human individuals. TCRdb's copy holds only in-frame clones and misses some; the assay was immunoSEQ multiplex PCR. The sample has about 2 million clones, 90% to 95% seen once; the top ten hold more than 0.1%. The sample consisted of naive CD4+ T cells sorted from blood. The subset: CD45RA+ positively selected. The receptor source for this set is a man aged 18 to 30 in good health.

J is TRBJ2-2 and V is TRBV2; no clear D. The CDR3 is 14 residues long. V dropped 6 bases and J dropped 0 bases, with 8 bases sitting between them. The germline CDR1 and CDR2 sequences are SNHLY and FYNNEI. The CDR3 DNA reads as TGTGCCAGCAGGGAGATTACGAACACCGGGGAGCTGTTTTTT. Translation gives CASREITNTGELFF. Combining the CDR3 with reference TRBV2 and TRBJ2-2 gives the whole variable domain EPEVTQTPSHQVTQMGQEVILRCVPISNHLYFYWYRQILGQKVEFLVSFYNNEISEKSEIFDDQFSVERPDGSNFTLKIRSTKLEDSAMYFCASREITNTGELFFGEGSRLTVL.

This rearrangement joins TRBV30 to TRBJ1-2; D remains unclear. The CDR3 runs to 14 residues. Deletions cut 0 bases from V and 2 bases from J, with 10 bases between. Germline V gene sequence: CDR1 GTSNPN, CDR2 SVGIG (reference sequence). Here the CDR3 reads CAWSVINGNYGYTF. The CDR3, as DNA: TGTGCCTGGAGTGTAATCAACGGAAACTATGGCTACACCTTC.

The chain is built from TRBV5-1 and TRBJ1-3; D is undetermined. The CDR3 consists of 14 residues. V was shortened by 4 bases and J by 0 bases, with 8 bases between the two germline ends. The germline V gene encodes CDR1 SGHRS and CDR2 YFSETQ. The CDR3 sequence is CASSLTPSGNTIYF. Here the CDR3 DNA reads TGCGCCAGCAGCCTTACCCCCTCTGGAAACACCATATATTTT.

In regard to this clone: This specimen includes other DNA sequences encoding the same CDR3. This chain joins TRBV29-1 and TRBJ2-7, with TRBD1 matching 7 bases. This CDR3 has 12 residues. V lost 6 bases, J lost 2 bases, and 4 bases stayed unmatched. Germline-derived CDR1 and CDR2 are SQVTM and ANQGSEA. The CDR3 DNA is TGCAGCGTCGCACAGGGGACCTACGAGCAGTACTTC. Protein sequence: CSVAQGTYEQYF.

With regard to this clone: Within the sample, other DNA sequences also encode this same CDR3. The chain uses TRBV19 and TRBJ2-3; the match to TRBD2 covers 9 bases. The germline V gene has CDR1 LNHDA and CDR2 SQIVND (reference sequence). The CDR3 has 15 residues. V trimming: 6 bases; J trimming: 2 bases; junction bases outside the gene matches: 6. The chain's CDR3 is CASSLTSGLTDTQYF. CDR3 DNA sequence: TGTGCCAGTAGCCTGACTAGCGGCCTCACAGATACGCAGTATTTT.

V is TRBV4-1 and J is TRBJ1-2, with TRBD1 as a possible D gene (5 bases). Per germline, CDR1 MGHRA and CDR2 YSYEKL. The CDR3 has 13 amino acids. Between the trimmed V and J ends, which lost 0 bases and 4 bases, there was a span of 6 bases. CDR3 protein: CASSQEGTYGYTF. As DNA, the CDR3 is TGCGCCAGCAGCCAAGAAGGGACCTATGGCTACACCTTC.

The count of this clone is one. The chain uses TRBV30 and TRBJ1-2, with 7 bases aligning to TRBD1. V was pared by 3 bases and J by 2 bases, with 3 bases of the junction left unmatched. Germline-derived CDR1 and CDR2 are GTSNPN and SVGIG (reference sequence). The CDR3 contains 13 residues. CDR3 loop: CAWRVTGNYGYTF. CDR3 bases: TGTGCCTGGAGAGTGACAGGGAACTATGGCTACACCTTC.

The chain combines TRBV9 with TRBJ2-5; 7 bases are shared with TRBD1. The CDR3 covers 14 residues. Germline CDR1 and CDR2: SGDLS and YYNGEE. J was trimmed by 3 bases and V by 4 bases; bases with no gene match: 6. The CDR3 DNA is TGTGCCAGCAGCTTAACCGGGACAGAAGAGACCCAGTACTTC. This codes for CASSLTGTEETQYF.

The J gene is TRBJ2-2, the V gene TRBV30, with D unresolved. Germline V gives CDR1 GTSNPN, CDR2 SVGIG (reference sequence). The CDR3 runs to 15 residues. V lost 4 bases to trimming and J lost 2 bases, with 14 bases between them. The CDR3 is CAWIFGSANTGELFF. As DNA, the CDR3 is TGTGCCTGGATTTTTGGGTCAGCTAACACCGGGGAGCTGTTTTTT.

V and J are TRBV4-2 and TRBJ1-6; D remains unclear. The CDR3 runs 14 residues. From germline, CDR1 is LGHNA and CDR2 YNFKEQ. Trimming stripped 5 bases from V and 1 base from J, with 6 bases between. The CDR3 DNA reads TGTGCCAGCAGCGACGATTCCTATAATTCACCCCTCCACTTT. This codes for CASSDDSYNSPLHF.

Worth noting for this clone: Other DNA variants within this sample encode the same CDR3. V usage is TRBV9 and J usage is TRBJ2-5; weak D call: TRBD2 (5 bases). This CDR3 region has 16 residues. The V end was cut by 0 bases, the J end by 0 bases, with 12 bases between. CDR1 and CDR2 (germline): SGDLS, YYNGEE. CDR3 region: CASSVGGSAYQETQYF. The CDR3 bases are TGTGCCAGCAGCGTAGGTGGTAGCGCCTACCAAGAGACCCAGTACTTC.

The CDR3 loop reads CASSLGQGLGNYGYTF. The CDR3 coding sequence is TGCGCCAGCAGCTTGGGACAGGGGCTGGGTAACTATGGCTACACCTTC. This chain uses TRBV5-1 with TRBJ1-2; 8 bases are a match to TRBD1. The junction had 5 bases not matched to a gene; V was cut back by 0 bases and J by 1 base. This CDR3 is built from 16 residues. Germline V gives CDR1 SGHRS, CDR2 YFSETQ.

The CDR3 protein is CASSLNRGQGAEAFF. The CDR3 region has the DNA TGTGCCAGCTCACTCAACAGGGGGCAGGGGGCTGAAGCTTTCTTT. The chain carries TRBV18 and TRBJ1-1; 9 bases agree with TRBD1. This CDR3 region has 15 residues. V lost 4 bases and J lost 6; bases outside the gene matches: 9. CDR1 is KGHSH and CDR2 is LQKENI in the germline V gene.

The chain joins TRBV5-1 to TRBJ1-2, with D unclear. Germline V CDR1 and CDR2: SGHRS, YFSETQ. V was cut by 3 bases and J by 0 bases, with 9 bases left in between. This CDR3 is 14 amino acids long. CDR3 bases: TGCGCCAGCAGCTCACCGGAAGCTAACTATGGCTACACCTTC. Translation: CASSSPEANYGYTF. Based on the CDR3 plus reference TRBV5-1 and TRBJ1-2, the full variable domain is KAGVTQTPRYLIKTRGQQVTLSCSPISGHRSVSWYQQTPGQGLQFLFEYFSETQRNKGNFPGRFSGRQFSNSRSEMNVSTLELGDSALYLCASSSPEANYGYTFGSGTRLTVV.

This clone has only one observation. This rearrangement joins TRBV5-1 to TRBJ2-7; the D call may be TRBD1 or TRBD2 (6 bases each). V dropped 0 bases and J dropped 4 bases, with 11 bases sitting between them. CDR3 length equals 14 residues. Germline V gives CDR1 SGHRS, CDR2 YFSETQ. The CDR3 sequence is CASSLEEGVYEQYF. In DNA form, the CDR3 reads TGCGCCAGCAGCTTGGAGGAGGGGGTGTACGAGCAGTACTTC.

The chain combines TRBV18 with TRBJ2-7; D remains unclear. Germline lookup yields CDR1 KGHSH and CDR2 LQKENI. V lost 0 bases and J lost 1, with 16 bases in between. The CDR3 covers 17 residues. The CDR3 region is CASSPPWGYTKSYEQYF. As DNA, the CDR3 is TGTGCCAGCTCACCACCGTGGGGTTATACGAAATCCTACGAGCAGTACTTC.